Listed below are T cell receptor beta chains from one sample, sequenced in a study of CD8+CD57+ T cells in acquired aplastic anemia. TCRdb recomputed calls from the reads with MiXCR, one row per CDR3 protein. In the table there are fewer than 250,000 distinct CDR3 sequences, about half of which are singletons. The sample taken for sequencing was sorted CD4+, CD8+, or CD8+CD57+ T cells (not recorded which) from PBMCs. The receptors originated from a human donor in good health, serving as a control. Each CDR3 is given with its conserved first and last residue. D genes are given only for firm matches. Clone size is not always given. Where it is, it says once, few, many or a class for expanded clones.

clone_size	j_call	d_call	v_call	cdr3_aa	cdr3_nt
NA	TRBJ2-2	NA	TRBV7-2	CASSLEGNTGELFF	TGTGCCAGCAGCTTAGAGGGAAACACCGGGGAGCTGTTTTTT
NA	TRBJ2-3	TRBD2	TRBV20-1	CSASVAGGLDTQYF	TGCAGTGCTAGTGTAGCGGGGGGTTTGGATACGCAGTATTTT
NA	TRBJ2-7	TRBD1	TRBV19	CASSTDRGRSYEQYF	TGTGCCAGTAGTACCGACAGGGGGCGGTCCTACGAGCAGTACTTC
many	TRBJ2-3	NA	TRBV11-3	CASSLKRADTQYF	TGTGCCAGCAGCTTGAAGAGGGCAGATACGCAGTATTTT
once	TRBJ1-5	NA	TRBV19	CASSPWDTGTGQPQHF	TGTGCCAGTAGTCCATGGGATACAGGTACGGGTCAGCCCCAGCATTTT
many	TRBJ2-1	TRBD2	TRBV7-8	CASSSLAGGPRNEQFF	TGTGCCAGCAGCTCGCTAGCGGGGGGGCCTCGGAATGAGCAGTTCTTC
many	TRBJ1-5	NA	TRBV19	CASSIVHTDQPQHF	TGTGCCAGTAGTATAGTGCATACCGATCAGCCCCAGCATTTT
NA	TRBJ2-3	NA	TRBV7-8	CASTPDLGDTQYF	TGTGCCAGTACCCCCGATTTGGGGGATACGCAGTATTTT
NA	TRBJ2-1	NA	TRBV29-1	CSVEDLGTMNNEQFF	TGCAGCGTTGAAGATCTAGGCACGATGAACAATGAGCAGTTCTTC
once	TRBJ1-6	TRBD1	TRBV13	CASGLMTGGSSYNSPLHF	TGTGCCAGCGGCCTGATGACAGGGGGAAGCTCCTATAATTCACCCCTCCACTTT
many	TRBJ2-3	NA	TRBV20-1	CSARPQPSGDTQYF	TGCAGTGCTAGACCCCAGCCGTCCGGGGATACGCAGTATTTT
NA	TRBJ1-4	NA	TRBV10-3	CAISESGRISEKLFF	TGTGCCATCAGTGAGTCGGGGAGAATTAGTGAAAAACTGTTTTTT
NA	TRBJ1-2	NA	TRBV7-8	CASSIDGLANYGYTF	TGTGCCAGTAGTATCGACGGGTTAGCTAACTATGGCTACACCTTC
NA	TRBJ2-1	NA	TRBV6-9	CASSLGLEYEQFF	TGTGCCAGCAGTCTTGGACTCGAATATGAGCAGTTCTTC
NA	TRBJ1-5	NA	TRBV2	CASSRGGQSDQPQHF	TGTGCCAGCAGCCGGGGCGGACAGTCGGATCAGCCCCAGCATTTT
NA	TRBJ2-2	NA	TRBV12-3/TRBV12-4	CASSIRGAGTGELFF	TGTGCCAGCAGTATAAGGGGGGCCGGCACCGGGGAGCTGTTTTTT
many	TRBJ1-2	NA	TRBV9	CASSATNYGYTF	TGTGCCAGCAGCGCCACAAACTATGGCTACACCTTC
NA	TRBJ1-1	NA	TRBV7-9	CASRPTETMNTEAFF	TGTGCCAGCAGACCGACAGAGACCATGAACACTGAAGCTTTCTTT
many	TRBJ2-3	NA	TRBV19	CASRRQVTDTQYF	TGTGCCAGTAGACGACAGGTCACAGATACGCAGTATTTT
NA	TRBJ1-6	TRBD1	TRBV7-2	CASSLYSGQDNSPLHF	TGTGCCAGCAGCTTATATTCGGGACAGGATAATTCACCCCTCCACTTT
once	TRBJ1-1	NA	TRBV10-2	CASTDQTEAFF	TGCGCCAGCACGGATCAGACTGAAGCTTTCTTT
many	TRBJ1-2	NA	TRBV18	CASSPELNYGYTF	TGTGCCAGCTCACCTGAGCTTAACTATGGCTACACCTTC
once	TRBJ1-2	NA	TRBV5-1	CASSLGTSGGAYGYTF	TGCGCCAGCAGCTTGGGGACTAGCGGGGGGGCTTATGGCTACACCTTC
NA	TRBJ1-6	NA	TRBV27	CASSWGGGGTSPLHF	TGTGCCAGCAGTTGGGGGGGCGGGGGTACTTCACCCCTCCACTTT
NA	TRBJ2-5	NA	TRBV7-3	CASGLGLQGETQYF	TGTGCCAGCGGACTGGGACTTCAGGGGGAGACCCAGTACTTC
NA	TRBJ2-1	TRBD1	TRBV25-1	CASSPPGPDRDEQFF	TGTGCCAGCAGTCCCCCAGGGCCGGACAGGGATGAGCAGTTCTTC
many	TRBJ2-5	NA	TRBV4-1	CASSQDLRGYQETQYF	TGCGCCAGCAGCCAAGATCTTCGGGGGTACCAAGAGACCCAGTACTTC
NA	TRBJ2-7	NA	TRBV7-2	CASSFEGFYEQYF	TGTGCCAGCAGCTTTGAAGGGTTCTACGAGCAGTACTTC
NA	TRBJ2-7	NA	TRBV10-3	CAISGPNSGVGRYEQYF	TGTGCCATCAGTGGGCCTAATTCGGGGGTTGGCCGCTACGAGCAGTACTTC
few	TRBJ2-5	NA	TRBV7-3	CASSLGLKETQYF	TGTGCCAGCAGCCTGGGACTGAAAGAGACCCAGTACTTC
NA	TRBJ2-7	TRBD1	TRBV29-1	CSVGQEFYEQYF	TGCAGCGTGGGACAGGAGTTCTACGAGCAGTACTTC
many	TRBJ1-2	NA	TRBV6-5	CASSYGSSTARGYTF	TGTGCCAGCAGTTACGGAAGCAGCACCGCGCGGGGCTACACCTTC
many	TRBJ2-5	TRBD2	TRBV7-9	CASSFTGGRQETQYF	TGTGCCAGCAGCTTCACGGGGGGTAGGCAAGAGACCCAGTACTTC
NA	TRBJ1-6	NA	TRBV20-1	CSARDRGDNSPLHF	TGCAGTGCTAGAGATCGAGGGGACAATTCACCCCTCCACTTT
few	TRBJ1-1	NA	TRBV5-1	CASSSGAENTEAFF	TGCGCCAGCAGCTCGGGGGCCGAGAACACTGAAGCTTTCTTT
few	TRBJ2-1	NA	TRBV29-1	CSVEGTNNEQFF	TGCAGCGTTGAAGGGACTAACAATGAGCAGTTCTTC
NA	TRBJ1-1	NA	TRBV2	CASSDRALTEAFF	TGTGCCAGCAGTGACAGGGCACTCACTGAAGCTTTCTTT
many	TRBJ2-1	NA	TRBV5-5	CASSAQRGPGGTYNEQFF	TGTGCCAGCAGCGCCCAGCGGGGGCCAGGGGGGACCTACAATGAGCAGTTCTTC
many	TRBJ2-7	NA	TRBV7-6	CASSLSAQTSYEQYF	TGTGCCAGCAGCTTAAGTGCACAGACCTCCTACGAGCAGTACTTC
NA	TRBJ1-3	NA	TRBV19	CASSIDHGGNTIYF	TGTGCCAGTAGTATAGATCACGGTGGAAACACCATATATTTT
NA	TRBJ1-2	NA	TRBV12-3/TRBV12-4	CASSYGTSYGYTF	TGTGCCAGCAGTTACGGGACAAGCTATGGCTACACCTTC
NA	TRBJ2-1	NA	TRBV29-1	CSVEDQSNEQFF	TGCAGCGTTGAAGATCAAAGTAATGAGCAGTTCTTC
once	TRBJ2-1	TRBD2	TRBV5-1	CASSQSGGEYNEQFF	TGCGCCAGCAGCCAGAGCGGGGGCGAGTACAATGAGCAGTTCTTC